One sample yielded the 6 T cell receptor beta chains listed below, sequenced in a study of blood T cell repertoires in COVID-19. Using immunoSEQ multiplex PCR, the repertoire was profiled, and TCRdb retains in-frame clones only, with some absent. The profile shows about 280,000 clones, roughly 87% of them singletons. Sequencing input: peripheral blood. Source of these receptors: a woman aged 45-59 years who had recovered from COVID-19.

The CDR3 spells CASSQDLVSGGLNTGELFF. DNA of the CDR3: TGCGCCAGCAGCCAAGATCTTGTTAGCGGGGGCCTGAACACCGGGGAGCTGTTTTTT. The chain combines TRBV4-3 with TRBJ2-2; TRBD2 aligns across 9 bases. CDR1 and CDR2 from the germline V gene are LGHNA and YSLEER. This CDR3 is built from 19 residues. The trim removed 0 bases at V and 1 base at J, leaving 9 bases unmatched.

This chain's CDR3 is CASSLSPRVAGANVLTF. CDR3 bases: TGTGCCAGCAGTTTATCACCCAGGGTAGCTGGGGCCAACGTCCTGACTTTC. The V and J genes are TRBV27 and TRBJ2-6, with a possible D match to TRBD1 (5 bases). From germline, CDR1 is MNHEY and CDR2 SMNVEV (reference sequence). V lost 0 bases and J 2 bases, leaving 11 bases between the germline ends. The CDR3 is 17 residues long.

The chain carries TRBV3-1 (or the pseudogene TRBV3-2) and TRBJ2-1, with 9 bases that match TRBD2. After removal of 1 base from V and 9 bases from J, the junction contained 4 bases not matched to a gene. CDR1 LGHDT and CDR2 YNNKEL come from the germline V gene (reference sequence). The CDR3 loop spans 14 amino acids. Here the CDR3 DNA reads TGTGCCAGCAGCCAAGTTGCGGGAGGGGGTGAGCAGTTCTTC. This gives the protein CASSQVAGGGEQFF.

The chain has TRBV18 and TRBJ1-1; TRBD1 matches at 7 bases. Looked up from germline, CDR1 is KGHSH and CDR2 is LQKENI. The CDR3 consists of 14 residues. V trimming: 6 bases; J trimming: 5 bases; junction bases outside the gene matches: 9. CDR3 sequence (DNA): TGTGCCAGCTCGCGGACCCAGGGGGAGACTGAAGCTTTCTTT. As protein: CASSRTQGETEAFF.

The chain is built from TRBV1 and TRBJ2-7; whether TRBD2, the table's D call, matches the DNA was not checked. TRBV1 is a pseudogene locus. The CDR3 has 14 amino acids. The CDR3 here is CTSSVQREDYEQYF. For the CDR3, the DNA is TGCACCAGCAGCGTCCAGCGGGAGGACTACGAGCAGTACTTC.

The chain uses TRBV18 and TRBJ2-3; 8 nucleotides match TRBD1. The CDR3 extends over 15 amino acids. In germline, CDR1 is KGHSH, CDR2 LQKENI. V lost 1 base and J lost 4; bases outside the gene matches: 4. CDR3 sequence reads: CASSPRTGRSDTQYF. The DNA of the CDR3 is TGTGCCAGCTCACCACGGACAGGGAGGTCAGATACGCAGTATTTT.